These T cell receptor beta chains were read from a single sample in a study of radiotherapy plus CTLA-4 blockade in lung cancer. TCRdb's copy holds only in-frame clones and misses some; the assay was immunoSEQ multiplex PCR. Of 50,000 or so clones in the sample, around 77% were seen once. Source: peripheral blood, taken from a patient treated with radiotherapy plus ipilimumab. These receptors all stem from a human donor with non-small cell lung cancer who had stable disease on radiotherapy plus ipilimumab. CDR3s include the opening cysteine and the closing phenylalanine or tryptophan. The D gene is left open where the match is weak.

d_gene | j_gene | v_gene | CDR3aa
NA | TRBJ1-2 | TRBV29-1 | CTYSYGYTF
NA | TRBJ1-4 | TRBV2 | CASIHPALGDEKLFF
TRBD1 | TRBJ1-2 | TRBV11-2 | CASSLGQYGYTF
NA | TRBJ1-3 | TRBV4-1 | CASSQDDWVKGNTIYF
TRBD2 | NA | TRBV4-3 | CASSQGLGGGSYEQYF
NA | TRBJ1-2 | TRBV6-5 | CASSLKDNRRNYGYTF
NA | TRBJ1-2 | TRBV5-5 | CASSLAPDGMGGYTF
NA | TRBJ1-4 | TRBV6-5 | CASRGSTNEKLFF
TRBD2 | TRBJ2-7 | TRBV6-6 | CASSIGLAGGTYEQYF
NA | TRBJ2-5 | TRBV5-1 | CASREPGDQETQYF
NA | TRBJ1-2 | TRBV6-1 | CASRGPKPGYTF
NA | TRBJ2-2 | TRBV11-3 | CASSSSVAGELFF
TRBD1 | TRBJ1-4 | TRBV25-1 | CASSPVTGFEKLFF
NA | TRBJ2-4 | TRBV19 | CASSTLGVNIQYF
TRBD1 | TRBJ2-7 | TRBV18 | CASSPGTGGYEQYF
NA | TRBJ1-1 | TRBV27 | CASRPYLGGGNTEAFF
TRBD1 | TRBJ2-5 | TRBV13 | CASSTSTGDETQYF
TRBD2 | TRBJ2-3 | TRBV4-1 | CASSQLPGGSTDTQYF
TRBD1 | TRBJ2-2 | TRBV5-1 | CASSTGQGVTGELFF
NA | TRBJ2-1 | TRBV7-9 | CASSSPLRLGNEQFF
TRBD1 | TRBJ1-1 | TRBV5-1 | CASSTGTGMNTEAFF
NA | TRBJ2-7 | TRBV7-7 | CASSPDQYEQYF
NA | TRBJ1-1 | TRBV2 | CASSEAWTVEAFF
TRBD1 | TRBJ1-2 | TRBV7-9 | CASSLAGGQPGSYGYTF
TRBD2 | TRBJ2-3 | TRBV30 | CAWTGGRGARWSTDTQYF
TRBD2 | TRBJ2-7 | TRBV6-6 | CASRREGGSYEQYF
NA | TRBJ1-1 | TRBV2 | CASSEARGGNTEAFF
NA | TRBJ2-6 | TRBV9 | CASSPRAGGYSLSGANVLTF
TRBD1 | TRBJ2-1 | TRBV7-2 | CASSRTGGPYNEQFF
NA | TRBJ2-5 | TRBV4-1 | CASSRLVGETQYF